This is a list of T cell receptor beta chains from one sample in a study of blood T cell repertoires in COVID-19. Only in-frame clones appear in the TCRdb table, and some are missing; sequencing was by immunoSEQ multiplex PCR. In the table there are about 140,000 clones, approximately 86% of which are singletons. The sequencing input was peripheral blood. The receptors shown here come from a man aged 70 or older with acute or convalescent COVID-19. The CDR3 runs from the conserved cysteine through the conserved F or W. The D gene is left open where the match is weak. Size values are once, few and many counts, or a class for expanded clones, and some rows have none.

size: NA
D: TRBD2
V: TRBV5-6
J: TRBJ2-5
CDR3: CASSFISTSGGKETQYF
DNA: TGTGCCAGCAGCTTTATTTCTACTAGCGGGGGAAAAGAGACCCAGTACTTC

size: once
D: TRBD1
V: TRBV4-1
J: TRBJ1-1
CDR3: CASSQGQGAGTEAFF
DNA: TGCGCCAGCAGCCAAGGTCAGGGGGCAGGTACTGAAGCTTTCTTT

size: NA
D: TRBD2
V: TRBV6-2/TRBV6-3
J: TRBJ2-5
CDR3: CASSSGGLETQYF
DNA: TGTGCCAGCAGTTCGGGGGGGCTAGAGACCCAGTACTTC

size: NA
D: NA
V: TRBV9
J: TRBJ1-3
CDR3: CASSERAGNTIYF
DNA: TGTGCCAGCAGCGAGAGGGCTGGAAACACCATATATTTT

size: few
D: NA
V: TRBV21-1
J: TRBJ1-2
CDR3: CASSHILRTAIPLDGYTF
DNA: TGTGCCAGCAGCCACATCCTCAGGACAGCAATCCCTTTGGATGGCTACACCTTC

size: NA
D: NA
V: TRBV3-1/TRBV3-2
J: TRBJ2-7
CDR3: CASSPDTYRSEQYF
DNA: TGTGCCAGCAGCCCAGACACTTACCGGAGTGAGCAGTACTTC

size: NA
D: NA
V: TRBV6-4
J: TRBJ1-1
CDR3: CASRLSPGQQFTEAFF
DNA: TGTGCCAGCCGCCTTTCTCCGGGACAACAATTCACTGAAGCTTTCTTT

size: NA
D: NA
V: TRBV19
J: TRBJ1-4
CDR3: CASSKRAVEKLFF
DNA: TGTGCCAGTAGTAAGAGGGCGGTTGAAAAACTGTTTTTT

size: NA
D: TRBD1
V: TRBV9
J: TRBJ1-1
CDR3: CASSPLTGTGNTEAFF
DNA: TGTGCCAGCAGCCCTCTTACCGGGACAGGGAACACTGAAGCTTTCTTT

size: NA
D: NA
V: TRBV24-1
J: TRBJ1-5
CDR3: CATSAPGQPQHF
DNA: TGTGCCACCAGTGCCCCCGGTCAGCCCCAGCATTTT

size: NA
D: TRBD1
V: TRBV5-1
J: TRBJ1-4
CDR3: CASSLGQGAEKLFF
DNA: TGCGCCAGCAGCTTGGGGCAGGGGGCGGAAAAACTGTTTTTT

size: once
D: NA
V: TRBV2
J: TRBJ1-3
CDR3: CASRSSSGNTIYF
DNA: TGTGCCAGCAGATCGTCCTCTGGAAACACCATATATTTT

size: NA
D: TRBD1
V: TRBV6-5
J: TRBJ1-5
CDR3: CASGRGTGVGQPQHF
DNA: TGTGCCAGCGGTAGAGGGACAGGGGTGGGTCAGCCCCAGCATTTT

size: NA
D: TRBD1
V: TRBV2
J: TRBJ1-6
CDR3: CASSNQGAQNSPLHF
DNA: TGTGCCAGCAGCAACCAGGGGGCGCAAAATTCACCCCTCCACTTT

size: many
D: NA
V: TRBV24-1
J: TRBJ2-1
CDR3: CATSTHSGAEYNEQFF
DNA: TGTGCCACCAGCACCCACTCCGGTGCGGAGTACAATGAGCAGTTCTTC

size: few
D: NA
V: TRBV28
J: TRBJ1-4
CDR3: CASSTSRTYLTNEKLFF
DNA: TGTGCCAGCAGTACGAGTAGGACATACCTTACGAATGAAAAACTGTTTTTT

size: NA
D: NA
V: TRBV24-1
J: TRBJ1-3
CDR3: CATSETGRGNTIYF
DNA: TGTGCCACCAGTGAAACAGGGAGAGGAAACACCATATATTTT

size: NA
D: TRBD2
V: TRBV5-1
J: TRBJ2-1
CDR3: CASSLASLAGGYNEQFF
DNA: TGCGCCAGCAGCTTGGCCTCTTTAGCGGGAGGGTACAATGAGCAGTTCTTC

size: NA
D: NA
V: TRBV19
J: TRBJ2-5
CDR3: CASSINQETQYF
DNA: TGTGCCAGTAGTATTAACCAAGAGACCCAGTACTTC

size: NA
D: NA
V: TRBV18
J: TRBJ2-2
CDR3: CASSPTGLPYNGGELFF
DNA: TGTGCCAGCTCACCAACAGGACTACCCTACAACGGCGGGGAGCTGTTTTTT

size: NA
D: NA
V: TRBV27
J: TRBJ1-1
CDR3: CASSAKGDTEAFF
DNA: TGTGCCAGCAGTGCAAAAGGAGACACTGAAGCTTTCTTT

size: NA
D: TRBD1
V: TRBV19
J: TRBJ2-7
CDR3: CASSIVGTVSYEQYF
DNA: TGTGCCAGTAGTATAGTGGGGACAGTCTCCTACGAGCAGTACTTC

size: NA
D: NA
V: TRBV29-1
J: TRBJ2-3
CDR3: CSVDPGTDTQYF
DNA: TGCAGCGTTGACCCAGGCACAGATACGCAGTATTTT

size: NA
D: NA
V: TRBV5-4
J: TRBJ2-2
CDR3: CASSSGLNTGELFF
DNA: TGTGCCAGCAGCAGTGGACTGAACACCGGGGAGCTGTTTTTT

size: NA
D: NA
V: TRBV4-1
J: TRBJ2-1
CDR3: CASTREEGSYNEQFF
DNA: TGCGCCAGCACCCGAGAGGAGGGATCCTACAATGAGCAGTTCTTC

size: NA
D: TRBD1
V: TRBV9
J: TRBJ1-3
CDR3: CASSVRPGGAGNTIYF
DNA: TGTGCCAGCAGCGTAAGACCAGGGGGCGCTGGAAACACCATATATTTT

size: once
D: TRBD2
V: TRBV20-1
J: TRBJ2-7
CDR3: CSASSSGGPSYEQYF
DNA: TGCAGTGCTAGTTCTAGCGGGGGCCCCTCCTACGAGCAGTACTTC

size: NA
D: NA
V: TRBV10-3
J: TRBJ1-5
CDR3: CAISGMLRGPQHF
DNA: TGTGCCATCAGTGGGATGCTTAGAGGGCCCCAGCATTTT

size: NA
D: NA
V: TRBV3-1/TRBV3-2
J: TRBJ1-6
CDR3: CASSQGLRISPLHF
DNA: TGTGCCAGCAGCCAGGGCCTTCGGATTTCACCCCTCCACTTT

size: once
D: NA
V: TRBV6-5
J: TRBJ1-5
CDR3: CASNRANSNQPQHF
DNA: TGTGCCAGCAACAGGGCTAATAGCAATCAGCCCCAGCATTTT

size: NA
D: TRBD2
V: TRBV7-9
J: TRBJ2-5
CDR3: CASSSAGLAGGQETQYF
DNA: TGTGCCAGCAGCTCCGCCGGACTAGCGGGGGGCCAAGAGACCCAGTACTTC

size: NA
D: NA
V: TRBV5-1
J: TRBJ2-3
CDR3: CASSLEGVYSRGTDTQYF
DNA: TGCGCCAGCAGCTTGGAGGGGGTCTACTCGCGGGGCACAGATACGCAGTATTTT

size: once
D: TRBD1
V: TRBV28
J: TRBJ1-5
CDR3: CASSGDREGGQPQHF
DNA: TGTGCCAGCAGTGGGGACAGGGAGGGGGGCCAGCCCCAGCATTTT

size: once
D: NA
V: TRBV11-2
J: TRBJ1-1
CDR3: CASSFGKEAFF
DNA: TGTGCCAGCAGCTTTGGCAAAGAAGCTTTCTTT

size: NA
D: TRBD2
V: TRBV5-1
J: TRBJ2-5
CDR3: CASSLVAGVQETQYF
DNA: TGCGCCAGCAGCTTGGTGGCGGGGGTACAAGAGACCCAGTACTTC

size: NA
D: TRBD1
V: TRBV27
J: TRBJ2-7
CDR3: CASRYRDRGLYEQYF
DNA: TGTGCCAGCAGGTACCGGGACAGGGGGCTGTACGAGCAGTACTTC

size: once
D: TRBD1
V: TRBV5-6
J: TRBJ2-1
CDR3: CASNRNRGERHEQFF
DNA: TGTGCCAGTAATCGAAACAGGGGAGAGAGGCATGAGCAGTTCTTC

size: NA
D: NA
V: TRBV7-2
J: TRBJ2-7
CDR3: CASSLVKGAHEQYF
DNA: TGTGCCAGCAGCTTAGTGAAGGGAGCCCACGAGCAGTACTTC

size: once
D: TRBD1
V: TRBV27
J: TRBJ2-1
CDR3: CASRLPGQGYNEQFF
DNA: TGTGCCAGCAGACTTCCGGGACAGGGCTACAATGAGCAGTTCTTC

size: few
D: TRBD1
V: TRBV28
J: TRBJ2-7
CDR3: CASSYPGQPSYEQYF
DNA: TGTGCCAGCAGTTACCCGGGACAGCCCTCCTACGAGCAGTACTTC

size: NA
D: NA
V: TRBV5-1
J: TRBJ1-6
CDR3: CASSLRAANSPLHF
DNA: TGCGCCAGCAGCCTCAGGGCTGCGAATTCACCCCTCCACTTT

size: NA
D: TRBD1
V: TRBV2
J: TRBJ1-1
CDR3: CATSRTGLTEAFF
DNA: TGTGCCACCTCCCGGACAGGGCTCACTGAAGCTTTCTTT

size: once
D: TRBD1
V: TRBV7-8
J: TRBJ2-7
CDR3: CASSYGTAAYEQYF
DNA: TGTGCCAGCAGCTATGGGACAGCCGCCTACGAGCAGTACTTC

size: NA
D: TRBD2
V: TRBV7-2
J: TRBJ2-7
CDR3: CASSLGLDPYEQYF
DNA: TGTGCCAGCAGCCTAGGACTAGACCCCTACGAGCAGTACTTC

size: NA
D: TRBD2
V: TRBV6-1
J: TRBJ2-3
CDR3: CASSAGLATDTQYF
DNA: TGTGCCAGCAGTGCGGGACTAGCGACAGATACGCAGTATTTT

size: few
D: NA
V: TRBV29-1
J: TRBJ2-7
CDR3: CSVGGSGEQYF
DNA: TGCAGCGTTGGGGGATCAGGGGAGCAGTACTTC

size: NA
D: NA
V: TRBV19
J: TRBJ2-6
CDR3: CASSTAGAGANVLTF
DNA: TGTGCCAGTAGTACGGCAGGGGCCGGGGCCAACGTCCTGACTTTC

size: NA
D: TRBD1
V: TRBV27
J: TRBJ2-1
CDR3: CASSHGQGSVNEQFF
DNA: TGTGCCAGCAGTCACGGACAGGGTAGTGTCAATGAGCAGTTCTTC

size: NA
D: NA
V: TRBV28
J: TRBJ2-1
CDR3: CASSLHTGSREQFF
DNA: TGTGCCAGCAGTCTACATACAGGGTCGCGGGAGCAGTTCTTC

size: NA
D: TRBD1
V: TRBV7-9
J: TRBJ1-2
CDR3: CASSQQGVDYGYTF
DNA: TGTGCCAGCAGTCAACAGGGGGTGGACTATGGCTACACCTTC

size: NA
D: NA
V: TRBV5-1
J: TRBJ2-7
CDR3: CASSPGQREDEQYF
DNA: TGCGCCAGCAGCCCCGGACAACGAGAGGACGAGCAGTACTTC

size: once
D: NA
V: TRBV19
J: TRBJ2-1
CDR3: CASNHRLSGRNEQFF
DNA: TGTGCCAGTAATCATCGACTATCCGGTAGGAATGAGCAGTTCTTC

size: NA
D: TRBD1
V: TRBV29-1
J: TRBJ1-5
CDR3: CSLGQENQPQHF
DNA: TGCAGCTTGGGACAGGAAAATCAGCCCCAGCATTTT

size: NA
D: TRBD1
V: TRBV3-1/TRBV3-2
J: TRBJ2-7
CDR3: CASSLYRGSGEQYF
DNA: TGTGCCAGCAGCCTTTACAGGGGGTCAGGCGAGCAGTACTTC

size: NA
D: TRBD1
V: TRBV11-1
J: TRBJ1-2
CDR3: CASSLNRGGYTF
DNA: TGTGCCAGCAGTCTCAACAGGGGTGGCTACACCTTC

size: NA
D: TRBD1
V: TRBV3-1/TRBV3-2
J: TRBJ2-2
CDR3: CASSQGQGRTGELFF
DNA: TGTGCCAGCAGCCAAGGACAGGGGAGGACCGGGGAGCTGTTTTTT

size: NA
D: NA
V: TRBV11-3
J: TRBJ2-3
CDR3: CASSLGASEADTQYF
DNA: TGTGCCAGCAGCTTAGGCGCTAGCGAAGCAGATACGCAGTATTTT

size: NA
D: TRBD1
V: TRBV28
J: TRBJ1-2
CDR3: CASNPPTGGNGYTF
DNA: TGTGCCAGCAACCCTCCCACAGGGGGCAATGGCTACACCTTC

size: NA
D: TRBD2
V: TRBV20-1
J: TRBJ2-7
CDR3: CSASGDPSREGYEQYF
DNA: TGCAGTGCTAGTGGTGACCCCTCAAGGGAGGGCTACGAGCAGTACTTC

size: NA
D: NA
V: TRBV29-1
J: TRBJ2-1
CDR3: CSVLRGNNEQFF
DNA: TGCAGCGTCCTCCGGGGAAACAATGAGCAGTTCTTC